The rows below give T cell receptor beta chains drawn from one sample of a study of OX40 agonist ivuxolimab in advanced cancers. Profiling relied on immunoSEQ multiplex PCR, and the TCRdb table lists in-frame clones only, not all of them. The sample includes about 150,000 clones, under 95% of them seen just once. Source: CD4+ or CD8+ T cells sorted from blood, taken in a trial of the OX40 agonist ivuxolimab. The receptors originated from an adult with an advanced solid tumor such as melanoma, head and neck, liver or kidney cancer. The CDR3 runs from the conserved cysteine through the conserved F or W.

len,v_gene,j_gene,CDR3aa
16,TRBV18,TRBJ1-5,CASSPPGTGGNQPQHF
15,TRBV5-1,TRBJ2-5,CASSLTTGEEETQYF
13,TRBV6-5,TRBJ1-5,CASKGAGNQPQHF
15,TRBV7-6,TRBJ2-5,CASSLGGRLSETQYF
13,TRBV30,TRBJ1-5,CAWRGSSNQPQHF
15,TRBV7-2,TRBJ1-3,CASSKDRASGNTIYF
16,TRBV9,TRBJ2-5,CASSVAVLAEGETQYF
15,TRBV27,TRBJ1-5,CASSHTGRTHQPQHF
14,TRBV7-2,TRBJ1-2,CASSPGPNNYGYTF
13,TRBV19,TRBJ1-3,CASSMGPWNTIYF
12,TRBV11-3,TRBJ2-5,CASSSPGETQYF
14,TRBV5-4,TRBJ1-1,CASSLDREATEAFF
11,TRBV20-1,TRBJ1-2,CSAAEVYGYTF
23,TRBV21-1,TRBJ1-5,CASSGPGGTPACPGFQDNQPQHF
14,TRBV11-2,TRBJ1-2,CASSLASGNYGYTF
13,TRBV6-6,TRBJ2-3,CASLRDSTDTQYF
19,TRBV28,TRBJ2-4,CASWPGGSTPHVAKNIQYF
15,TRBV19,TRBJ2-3,CASSIQARFTDTQYF
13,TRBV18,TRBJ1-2,CASSPETDYGYTF
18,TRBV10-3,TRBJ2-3,CAISIVLAEGMGTDTQYF
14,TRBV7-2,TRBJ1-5,CASSFGGANQPQHF
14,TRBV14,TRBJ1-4,CASSHYPGWEKLFF
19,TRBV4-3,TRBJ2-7,CASSQEREALARVSYEQYF
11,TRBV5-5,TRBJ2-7,CASSDRNEQYF
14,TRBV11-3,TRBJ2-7,CASSSGTGGGKQYF
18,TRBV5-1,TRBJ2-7,CASSLGARVDRGFGEQYF
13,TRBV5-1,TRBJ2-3,CASSRLARDTQYF
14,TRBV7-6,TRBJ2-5,CASSLEGNQETQYF
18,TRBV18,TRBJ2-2,CASSPPRAGPGYTGELFF
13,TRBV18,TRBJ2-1,CASSPHPDDEQFF
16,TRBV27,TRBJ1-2,CASSLFAQGANYGYTF
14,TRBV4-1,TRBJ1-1,CASSQPGVNTEAFF
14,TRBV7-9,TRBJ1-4,CASSSAGPGEKLFF
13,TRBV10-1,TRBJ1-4,CASQGRSGEKLFF
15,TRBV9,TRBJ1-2,CASSVAAPRGVGYTF
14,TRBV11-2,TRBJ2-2,CASSLLPNTGELFF
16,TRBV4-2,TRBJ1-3,CASSPATGSSGNTIYF
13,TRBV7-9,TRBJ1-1,CASSLGRGNEAFF
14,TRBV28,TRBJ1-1,CASSLPPGNTEAFF
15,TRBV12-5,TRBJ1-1,CASDPTTGWNTEAFF
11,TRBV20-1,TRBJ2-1,CSATPGPFQFF